The rows below give T cell receptor beta chains drawn from one sample of a study of cytomegalovirus exposure and HLA in healthy donors. The protocol was immunoSEQ multiplex PCR, while the TCRdb copy is restricted to in-frame clones and leaves out a portion. This sample has some 120,000 clones, with about four fifths found just once. Sequenced: PBMCs. The receptors come from a young woman in good health and CMV-seronegative. CDR3s include the opening cysteine and the closing phenylalanine or tryptophan.

>TRBJ2-7|TRBV6-5
CACRLAGGNEQYF
>TRBJ2-6|TRBV4-3
CASSQDRSGANGLTF
>TRBJ2-5|TRBV10-3
CAISEGGQETQYF
>TRBJ1-1|TRBV7-2
CASSLTGVTEAFF
>TRBJ1-1|TRBV18
CASSPNYNTEAFF
>TRBJ2-5|TRBV9
CASSGTSGYQETQYF
>TRBJ1-4|TRBV19
CASRTGSSTNEKLFF
>TRBJ2-7|TRBV5-1
CASAGPSGDEQYF
>TRBJ1-5|TRBV10-3
CAIRDGDQPQHF
>TRBJ1-3|TRBV2
CASNQGRPPNTIYF
>TRBJ2-1|TRBV7-2
CASSFGLGTNNEQFF
>TRBJ1-4|TRBV18
CASSRAYGVYEKLFF
>TRBJ1-6|TRBV7-6
CASSLGGGASVNSPLHF
>TRBJ2-7|TRBV7-9
CASSLAGGQGLSYEQYF
>TRBJ1-4|TRBV6-1
CASSRDRTEKLFF
>TRBJ1-2|TRBV7-9
CASSQQGVSYGYTF
>TRBJ2-2|TRBV2
CASGGLSNTGELFF
>TRBJ2-2|TRBV6-1
CASSDRVAGELFF
>TRBJ2-5|TRBV21-1
CASSKVGRGRGETQYF